This T cell receptor (beta chain) is from a study of blood T cell repertoires in COVID-19. Study information: Some COVID-19 samples were acute and others convalescent; all came from the United States, Italy and Spain. PBMCs, B-cell-depleted T cells, or T cells were the source of the cDNA or gDNA that made up the material.

In the source study's methods: Estimates of nucleated cell counts were drawn from the amplification of reference gene primers. The repertoire was sequenced with immunoSEQ multiplex PCR; TCRdb's copy has only in-frame clones and lacks some. That table is the source of V, J and clone size, and D and trimming were worked out from the DNA. Here the sample spans some 56,000 clones, about 84% being singletons. The CDR3 contains 15 residues. Germline lookup yields CDR1 SNHLY and CDR2 FYNNEI. Deletions cut 3 bases from V and 2 bases from J, with 11 bases between. The source material was peripheral blood. The chain recombines TRBV2 with TRBJ2-1; D not resolved. The clonotype comes from a man between 60 and 70 years old with acute or convalescent COVID-19. CDR3 coding DNA: TGTGCCAGCAGTGATGTAACGGGTCCCTACAATGAGCAGTTCTTC. Translating gives CASSDVTGPYNEQFF. The full variable domain, with the rest looked up from reference TRBV2 and TRBJ2-1, is EPEVTQTPSHQVTQMGQEVILRCVPISNHLYFYWYRQILGQKVEFLVSFYNNEISEKSEIFDDQFSVERPDGSNFTLKIRSTKLEDSAMYFCASSDVTGPYNEQFFGPGTRLTVL.